The T cell receptor (beta chain) under discussion was sequenced for a study of cytomegalovirus exposure and HLA in healthy donors. Turning to the study itself: HLA-typed donors were the source of some 80 million unique TCRs, which an early data release held.

Whole-study findings and limits: TCR beta chain V- and J-gene trimming was linked, in a later analysis, to a missense variant in DCLRE1C. HLA allele associations emerged for roughly 16,000 TCR beta sequences in a later analysis, at 0.05 false discovery rate. Several of the most significant clusters appeared linked to common viral pathogens, based on a later analysis.

Vbeta (60) and Jbeta (13) primers were used in the PCR. Clones were sequenced by immunoSEQ multiplex PCR, and TCRdb holds only the in-frame ones, with some missing. The sample contains under 200,000 clones, 60% to 85% of which appear only once. With respect to this clone: Its target is unknown.

J gave up 6 bases and V 3 bases, and 11 bases lay outside the gene matches. The V gene's germline CDR1 is LNHDA and CDR2 SQIVND (reference sequence). This CDR3 region has 17 residues. The sequencing sample was made of PBMCs. The origin of this receptor is a woman between 50 and 59 years old in good health and CMV-seropositive. The rearrangement uses TRBV19 and TRBJ2-3, with 11 bases aligning to TRBD2. The CDR3 DNA is TGTGCCAGTAGTATCCAGGAGGCTAGCGGGAGGATCGATACGCAGTATTTT. This sequence encodes CASSIQEASGRIDTQYF. Together with reference TRBV19 and TRBJ2-3, the CDR3 gives the full variable domain: DGGITQSPKYLFRKEGQNVTLSCEQNLNHDAMYWYRQDPGQGLRLIYYSQIVNDFQKGDIAEGYSVSREKKESFPLTVTSAQKNPTAFYLCASSIQEASGRIDTQYFGPGTRLTVL.